This T cell receptor (beta chain) was recovered during a study of graft-versus-host responses after intestinal transplantation. Study overall: Anti-thymocyte globulin served as induction for all recipients, who then took tacrolimus and steroids for 2 to 4 years.

V was cut by 0 bases and J by 1 base, with 4 bases left in between. There are 15 residues in the CDR3. Germline V lookup: CDR1 SGHVS, CDR2 FQNEAQ. Study-level findings and limits: Patients with graft-donor T cell macrochimerism had high graft-versus-host to host-versus-graft clonal ratios in allografts. GvH clones occurred in recipient marrow; some first appeared in ileum or blood.

A remark on this clone: Its specificity is unknown.

Sequencing was performed with immunoSEQ multiplex PCR; in TCRdb, only in-frame clones are kept and a portion is missing. The sample has 96,000 or so clones; more than 85% are singletons. The chain recombines TRBV7-8 with TRBJ2-6, with unresolved D. Sequenced here: unstimulated CD4+ T cells sorted from spleen or lymph node cells, sampled before intestinal transplant. This TCR was recovered from a human donor who received an intestinal transplant. The CDR3 protein is CASSLASSGANVLTF. The CDR3 DNA reads TGTGCCAGCAGCTTAGCGAGTTCTGGGGCCAACGTCCTGACTTTC.